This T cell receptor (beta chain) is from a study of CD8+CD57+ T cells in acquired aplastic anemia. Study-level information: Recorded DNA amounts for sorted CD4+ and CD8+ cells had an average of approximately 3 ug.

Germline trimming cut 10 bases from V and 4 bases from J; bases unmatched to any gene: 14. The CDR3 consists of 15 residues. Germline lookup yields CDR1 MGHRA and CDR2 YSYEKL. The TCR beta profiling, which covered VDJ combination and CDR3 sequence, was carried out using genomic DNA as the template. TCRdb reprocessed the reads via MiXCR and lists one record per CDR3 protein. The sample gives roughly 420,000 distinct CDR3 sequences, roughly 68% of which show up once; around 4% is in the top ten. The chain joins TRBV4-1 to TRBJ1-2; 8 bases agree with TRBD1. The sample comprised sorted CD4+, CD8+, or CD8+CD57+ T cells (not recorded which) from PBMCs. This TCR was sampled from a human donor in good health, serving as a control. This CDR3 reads CATTDDRGDFYGYTF. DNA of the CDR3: TGCGCCACCACTGACGACAGGGGTGACTTCTATGGCTACACCTTC.